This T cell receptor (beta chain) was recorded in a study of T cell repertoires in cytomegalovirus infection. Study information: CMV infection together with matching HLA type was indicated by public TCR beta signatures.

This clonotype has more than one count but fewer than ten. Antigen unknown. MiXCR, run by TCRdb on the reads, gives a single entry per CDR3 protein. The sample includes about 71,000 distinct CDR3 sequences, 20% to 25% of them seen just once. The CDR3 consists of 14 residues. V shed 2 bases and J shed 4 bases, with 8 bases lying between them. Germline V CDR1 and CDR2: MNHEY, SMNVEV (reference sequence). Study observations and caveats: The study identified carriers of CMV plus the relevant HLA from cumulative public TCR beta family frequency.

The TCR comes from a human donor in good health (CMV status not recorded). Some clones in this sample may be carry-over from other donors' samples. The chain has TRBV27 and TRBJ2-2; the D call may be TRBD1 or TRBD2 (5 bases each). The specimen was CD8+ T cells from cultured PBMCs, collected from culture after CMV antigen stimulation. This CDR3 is CASSLPGTTGELFF. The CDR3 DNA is TGTGCCAGCAGTTTACCGGGGACCACCGGGGAGCTGTTTTTT.